This TCR beta chain was captured in a study of control samples from healthy donors and cancer patients. Clones were sequenced by immunoSEQ multiplex PCR, and TCRdb holds only the in-frame ones, with some missing. The sample yields 80,000 to 100,000 clones, roughly three quarters seen once. The origin of this receptor is a woman aged 25-40 years in good health. The material sequenced was blood.

In nucleotides, the CDR3 is TGTGCCGGTAGGGACGGCCACTATACTTACAGATCTGGAAACACCATATATTTT. Amino acid sequence: CAGRDGHYTYRSGNTIYF. This rearrangement joins TRBV30 to TRBJ1-3; TRBD1 might be the D (5 bases). CDR1 and CDR2 (germline): GTSNPN, SVGIG (reference sequence). This CDR3 is 18 amino acids long. V dropped 8 bases and J dropped 1 base, with 27 bases sitting between them.